This is a list of T cell receptor beta chains from one sample in a study of CD8 T cells in ankylosing spondylitis. TCRdb ran MiXCR on the 5' RACE reads and lists one entry per CDR3 protein. Of 50,000 to 70,000 distinct CDR3 sequences listed, 6.2% are singletons. Sequenced input: synovial fluid, either unsorted or a sorted T cell fraction (not recorded which). These receptors were obtained from a male donor with ankylosing spondylitis. CDR3s include the opening cysteine and the closing phenylalanine or tryptophan. The D gene is left open where the match is weak. Where a row states a size, it is once, few, many or the class of an expanded clone; other rows omit it.

>many|TRBV7-2|NA|TRBJ2-3
TGTGCCAGCAGCGTGCCCCCAGATACGCAGTATTTT
CASSVPPDTQYF
>few|TRBV10-3|NA|TRBJ2-7
TGTGCCATCAGTGGCGAGCCACCCTACGAGCAGTACTTC
CAISGEPPYEQYF
>few|TRBV5-1|NA|TRBJ1-3
TGCGCCAGCAGCTTACAGGTGTTCACCTCTGGAAACACCATATATTTT
CASSLQVFTSGNTIYF
>few|TRBV6-6|NA|TRBJ1-4
TGTGCCACCGCTAAATGGCCGGGCGAAAAACTGTTTTTT
CATAKWPGEKLFF
>many|TRBV28|NA|TRBJ2-7
TGTGCCAGCAGTTTAAATGGCGAGCAGTACTTC
CASSLNGEQYF
>NA|TRBV20-1|NA|TRBJ2-3
TGCAGTGCTAGAGCAAGTGGGAGTTTAAGAGATACGCAGTATTTT
CSARASGSLRDTQYF
>many|TRBV5-1|TRBD1|TRBJ2-7
TGCGCCAGCAGCTTACAGACAGGGACGGCCTACGAGCAGTACTTC
CASSLQTGTAYEQYF
>few|TRBV19|TRBD1|TRBJ2-7
TGTGCCAGTAGTACCCTCCCCGGACAGGCCCTCTCCTACGAGCAGTACTTC
CASSTLPGQALSYEQYF
>few|TRBV5-6|TRBD2|TRBJ2-2
TGTGCCAGCACCCCGACTAGCGGGAGGGACACCGGGGAGCTGTTTTTT
CASTPTSGRDTGELFF
>many|TRBV12-3/TRBV12-4|NA|TRBJ2-3
TGTGCCAGCAGTTTGGTCCGGGACGGCACAGATACGCAGTATTTT
CASSLVRDGTDTQYF
>many|TRBV5-1|NA|TRBJ2-1
TGCGCCAGCAGCTTTCGGGACGCGCGCTCCTACAATGAGCAGTTCTTC
CASSFRDARSYNEQFF
>many|TRBV19|TRBD1|TRBJ1-4
TGTGCCAGTTCGGTACAGGGGCTTGGTAATGAAAAACTGTTTTTT
CASSVQGLGNEKLFF
>NA|TRBV18|NA|TRBJ2-5
TGTGCCAGCTCATCCCAAGTGGTACAGGTCCGGGAGACCCAGTACTTC
CASSSQVVQVRETQYF
>few|TRBV25-1|NA|TRBJ2-3
TGTGCCAGCAGTGTTCTCAAGGGGATGGGGCGTATGGATACGCAGTATTTT
CASSVLKGMGRMDTQYF
>many|TRBV29-1|NA|TRBJ2-2
TGCAGCGTTGGTAGAGGGGGAAGCAACACCGGGGAGCTGTTTTTT
CSVGRGGSNTGELFF
>few|TRBV6-1|TRBD1|TRBJ1-1
TGTGCCAGCAGGGGGACAGTGGACACTGAAGCTTTCTTT
CASRGTVDTEAFF
>NA|TRBV29-1|NA|TRBJ1-1
TGCAGCGTTGTTCGGGGGGCGACCATGAACACTGAAGCTTTCTTT
CSVVRGATMNTEAFF
>many|TRBV18|TRBD2|TRBJ2-7
TGTGCCAGCTCACCAGGGGGACTAGCAGGACCTTACGAGCAGTACTTC
CASSPGGLAGPYEQYF
>NA|TRBV3-1|NA|TRBJ1-2
TGTGCCAGCAGCCAAGATGCGAGGGCGAACTATGGCTACACCTTC
CASSQDARANYGYTF
>NA|TRBV7-3|NA|TRBJ2-3
TGTGCCAGCAGCTCCGCGGTCGGCACAGATACGCAGTATTTT
CASSSAVGTDTQYF
>many|TRBV10-3|NA|TRBJ2-1
TGTGCCATCAGTGAGTCTGCCTACGGCGGCTCCTACAATGAGCAGTTCTTC
CAISESAYGGSYNEQFF
>few|TRBV5-6|NA|TRBJ2-5
TGTGCCAGCGGGGACGGTCGGGAGACCCAGTACTTC
CASGDGRETQYF